This TCR beta chain came from a study of naive and memory T cell subsets. Findings and limits, study-wide: There was no ground truth to check naive and memory subset results.

Four subsets defined by CD45RA and CD27 were sorted after CD3, CD4, CD8 and live/dead staining. Trimming left V 1 base short and J 4 bases short, with 11 bases between. The CDR3 has 16 amino acids. Germline V gene sequence: CDR1 SGHTA, CDR2 FQGTGA. Worth noting for this clonotype: The antigen is unknown.

An equimolar mix of two oligonucleotides served as the beta constant-region primer for TRBC1 and TRBC2. MiXCR, run by TCRdb on the UMI-ligation and nested PCR reads, gives a single entry per CDR3 protein. The sample has tens of thousands of distinct CDR3 sequences, around 14% seen once. The TCR originated in a human donor in good health. Sequencing was performed on central memory CD4+ T cells from blood. V gene TRBV7-3 combines with J gene TRBJ2-6; tentative D call: TRBD2 (7 bases). The CDR3 bases are TGTGCCAGCAGCTTAATGGGGGGGGCAGGGGCCAACGTCCTGACTTTC. This codes for CASSLMGGAGANVLTF. The whole variable domain, remainder taken from reference TRBV7-3 and TRBJ2-6, is GAGVSQTPSNKVTEKGKYVELRCDPISGHTALYWYRQSLGQGPEFLIYFQGTGAADDSGLPNDRFFAVRPEGSVSTLKIQRTERGDSAVYLCASSLMGGAGANVLTFGAGSRLTVL.